This T cell receptor (beta chain) was documented in a study of graft-versus-host responses after intestinal transplantation. Study in general: Grafts were multivisceral, liver-intestinal, or isolated intestinal. For two to three years after anti-thymocyte globulin induction, all recipients took tacrolimus and steroids.

Measured with immunoSEQ multiplex PCR; TCRdb has only the in-frame clones, and not every one. Seen here are approximately 94,000 clones, over 75% observed once, and the top ten hold more than 0.75%. The study's findings and limits: The authors found GvH clones in recipient marrow, some appearing first in ileum or blood. Circulating GvH clone levels at their peak were associated with HvG declines (early post-transplant).

CDR1 is SGHDT, CDR2 YYEEEE, per germline. The CDR3 extends over 15 amino acids. V was shortened by 0 bases and J by 6 bases, with 12 bases between the two germline ends. Regarding this clone: Its specificity is not known.

The clonotype originates from a human donor who was the organ donor for an intestinal transplant. Sequenced material: unstimulated CD4+ T cells sorted from spleen or lymph node cells, taken before transplant. This sequence joins TRBV5-6 and TRBJ2-2; maybe TRBD1 (6 bases). CDR3 residues: CASSLAPGEAGELFF. CDR3 nucleotides: TGTGCCAGCAGCTTGGCCCCAGGGGAAGCCGGGGAGCTGTTTTTT.